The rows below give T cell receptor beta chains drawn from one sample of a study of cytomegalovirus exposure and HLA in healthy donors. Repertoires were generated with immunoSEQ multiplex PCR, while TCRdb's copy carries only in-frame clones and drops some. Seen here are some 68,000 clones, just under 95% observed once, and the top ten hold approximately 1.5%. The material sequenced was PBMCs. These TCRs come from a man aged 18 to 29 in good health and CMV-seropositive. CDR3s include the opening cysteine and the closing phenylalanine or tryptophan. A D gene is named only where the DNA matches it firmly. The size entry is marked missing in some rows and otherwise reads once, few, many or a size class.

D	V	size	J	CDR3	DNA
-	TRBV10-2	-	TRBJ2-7	CASSSYLTENSYEQYF	TGCGCCAGCAGCTCCTACTTGACAGAAAACTCCTACGAGCAGTACTTC
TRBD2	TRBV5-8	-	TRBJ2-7	CASSFGLAGTYEQYF	TGTGCCAGCAGCTTCGGACTAGCGGGGACCTACGAGCAGTACTTC
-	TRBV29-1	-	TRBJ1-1	CSVEAPQTGLSFF	TGCAGCGTTGAAGCCCCTCAGACAGGCCTCAGTTTCTTT
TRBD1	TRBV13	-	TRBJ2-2	CASSWGQAPRRELFF	TGTGCCAGCAGCTGGGGACAGGCCCCCCGGCGGGAGCTGTTTTTT
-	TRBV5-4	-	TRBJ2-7	CASTGQGLHEQYF	TGTGCCAGCACAGGGCAGGGTCTCCACGAGCAGTACTTC
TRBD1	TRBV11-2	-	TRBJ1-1	CASSLKAPTGGAKNEAFF	TGTGCCAGCAGCTTAAAGGCCCCGACAGGGGGCGCAAAGAATGAGGCTTTCTTT
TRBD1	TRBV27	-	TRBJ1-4	CASSRTGGNEKLFF	TGTGCCAGCAGTCGGACAGGAGGAAATGAAAAACTGTTTTTT
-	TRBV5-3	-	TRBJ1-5	CARRGGQPQHF	TGTGCCAGAAGAGGAGGTCAGCCCCAGCATTTT
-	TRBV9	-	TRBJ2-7	CASSVNSYEQYF	TGTGCCAGCAGCGTCAACTCCTACGAGCAGTACTTC
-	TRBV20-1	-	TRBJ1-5	CSVRLNQPQHF	TGCAGTGTCAGGTTGAATCAGCCCCAGCATTTT
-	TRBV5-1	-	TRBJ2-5	CASARQGREETQYF	TGCGCCAGCGCCCGCCAGGGCAGGGAAGAGACCCAGTACTTC
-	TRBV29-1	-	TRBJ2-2	CSVVHSGELFF	TGCAGCGTTGTTCATTCCGGGGAGCTGTTTTTT
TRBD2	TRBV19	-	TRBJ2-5	CASSILGLAGQETQYF	TGTGCCAGTAGTATCCTTGGACTAGCGGGGCAAGAGACCCAGTACTTC
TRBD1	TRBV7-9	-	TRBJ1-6	CASSTYGQGNSPLHF	TGTGCCAGCAGCACATATGGACAGGGGAATTCACCCCTCCACTTT
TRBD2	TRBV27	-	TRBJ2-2	CASIAGGWATGELFF	TGTGCCAGTATAGCGGGAGGGTGGGCAACCGGGGAGCTGTTTTTT
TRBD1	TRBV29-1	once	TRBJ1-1	CSVEPRTGGSSAFF	TGCAGCGTTGAACCCCGGACAGGGGGTAGTTCAGCTTTCTTT
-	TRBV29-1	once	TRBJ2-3	CSVGPSSTDTQYF	TGCAGCGTTGGTCCGTCTAGCACAGATACGCAGTATTTT
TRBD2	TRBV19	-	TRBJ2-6	CASRLAGGFGANVLTF	TGTGCCAGTAGACTAGCGGGGGGGTTCGGGGCCAACGTCCTGACTTTC
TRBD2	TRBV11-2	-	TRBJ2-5	CASSLGAGGLKETQYF	TGTGCCAGCAGCTTAGGGGCGGGGGGGCTGAAAGAGACCCAGTACTTC
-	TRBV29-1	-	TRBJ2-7	CSVARGIGEQYF	TGCAGCGTAGCCCGCGGGATCGGCGAGCAGTACTTC
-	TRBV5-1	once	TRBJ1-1	CASSHGGRGTEAFF	TGCGCCAGCAGCCATGGGGGCAGGGGCACTGAAGCTTTCTTT
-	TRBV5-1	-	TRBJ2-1	CASDEGRGSYNEQFF	TGCGCCAGCGATGAGGGCCGGGGGTCCTACAATGAGCAGTTCTTC
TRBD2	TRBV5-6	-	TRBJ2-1	CASSFGGLAGGPGEQFF	TGTGCCAGCAGCTTCGGTGGGCTAGCGGGGGGTCCCGGTGAGCAGTTCTTC
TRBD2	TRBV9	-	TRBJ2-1	CASSAGTSGSYNEQFF	TGTGCCAGCAGCGCCGGGACTAGCGGTTCCTACAATGAGCAGTTCTTC
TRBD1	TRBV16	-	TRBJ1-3	CASSQRGQGAGNTIYF	TGTGCCAGCAGCCAACGGGGACAGGGGGCTGGAAACACCATATATTTT
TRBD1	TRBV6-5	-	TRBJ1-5	CASSLTGTDNQPQHF	TGTGCCAGCAGCCTTACTGGGACAGACAATCAGCCCCAGCATTTT
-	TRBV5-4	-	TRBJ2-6	CASSPPTGTGANVLTF	TGTGCCAGCAGCCCTCCGACTGGAACTGGGGCCAACGTCCTGACTTTC
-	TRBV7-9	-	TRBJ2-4	CASSLETPRDIQYF	TGTGCCAGCAGCTTAGAGACGCCGAGGGACATTCAGTACTTC
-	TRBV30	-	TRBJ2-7	CAWSVAGHEQYF	TGTGCCTGGAGTGTAGCAGGTCACGAGCAGTACTTC
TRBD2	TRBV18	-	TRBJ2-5	CASSPGLAGETQYF	TGTGCCAGCTCACCTGGACTAGCGGGGGAGACCCAGTACTTC
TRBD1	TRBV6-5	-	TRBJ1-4	CASSSGGVANEKLFF	TGTGCCAGCAGTTCAGGGGGCGTCGCCAATGAAAAACTGTTTTTT
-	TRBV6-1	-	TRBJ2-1	CASNWQYNEQFF	TGTGCCAGCAATTGGCAGTACAATGAGCAGTTCTTC
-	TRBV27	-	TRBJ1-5	CASSFETGFSNQPQHF	TGTGCCAGCAGTTTTGAGACAGGATTTAGCAATCAGCCCCAGCATTTT
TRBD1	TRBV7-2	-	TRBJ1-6	CASSLALGGNSPLHF	TGTGCCAGCAGCTTAGCGCTAGGGGGCAATTCACCCCTCCACTTT
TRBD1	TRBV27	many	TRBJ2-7	CASSPGGTYEQYF	TGTGCCAGCAGTCCAGGGGGCACGTACGAGCAGTACTTC
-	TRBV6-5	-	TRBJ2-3	CASRTDTDTQYF	TGTGCCAGTCGGACTGACACAGATACGCAGTATTTT
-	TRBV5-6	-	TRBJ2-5	CASSFGGLWTQYF	TGTGCCAGCAGCTTTGGCGGATTGTGGACCCAGTACTTC
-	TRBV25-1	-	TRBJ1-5	CASSLRESSNQPQHF	TGTGCCAGCAGTCTCCGGGAAAGTAGCAATCAGCCCCAGCATTTT
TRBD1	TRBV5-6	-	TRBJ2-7	CASSRIDSTGAYEQYF	TGTGCCAGCAGCCGCATTGACTCTACAGGGGCCTACGAGCAGTACTTC
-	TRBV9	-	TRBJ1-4	CASSQGGRLNEKLFF	TGTGCCAGCAGCCAAGGAGGTCGGCTTAATGAAAAACTGTTTTTT
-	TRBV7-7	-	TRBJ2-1	CASSLSSWHNEQFF	TGTGCCAGCAGCTTATCTAGCTGGCACAATGAGCAGTTCTTC
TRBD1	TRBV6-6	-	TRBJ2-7	CASSGTANSNEQYF	TGTGCCAGCAGTGGGACAGCGAACAGCAACGAGCAGTACTTC
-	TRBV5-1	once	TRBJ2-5	CASSLDMRAVEVETQYF	TGCGCCAGCAGCTTGGACATGAGGGCCGTGGAAGTAGAGACCCAGTACTTC
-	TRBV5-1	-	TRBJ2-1	CASRKTYQGNEQFF	TGCGCCAGCAGGAAGACGTACCAGGGCAATGAGCAGTTCTTC
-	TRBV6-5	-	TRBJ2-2	CASSYSPGIRAGELFF	TGTGCCAGCAGTTACTCTCCGGGGATCCGAGCCGGGGAGCTGTTTTTT
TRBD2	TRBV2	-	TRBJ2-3	CASSGGLAGGRFTDTQYF	TGTGCCAGCAGTGGTGGACTAGCGGGGGGCCGCTTCACAGATACGCAGTATTTT
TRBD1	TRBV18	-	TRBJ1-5	CASRPTGQTYSNQPQHF	TGTGCCAGCCGACCCACGGGACAGACTTATAGCAATCAGCCCCAGCATTTT
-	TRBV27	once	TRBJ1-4	CASSLSWSRGEKLFF	TGTGCCAGCAGTTTATCCTGGAGTAGGGGTGAAAAACTGTTTTTT
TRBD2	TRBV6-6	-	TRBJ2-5	CASSSRGPGGEETQYF	TGTGCCAGCAGTTCTAGGGGACCGGGGGGTGAAGAGACCCAGTACTTC